One sample yielded the 2 T cell receptor beta chains listed below, sequenced in a study of shared clonotypes between healthy human individuals. Some clones are missing from TCRdb's copy, which holds only in-frame ones; the method was immunoSEQ multiplex PCR. In the table there are a few million clones, 85% to 95% of which are singletons. The sample was naive CD4+ T cells sorted from blood. Subset specified: CD45RA+ positively selected. These receptors all stem from a man between 18 and 29 years old in good health.

This chain uses TRBV2 with TRBJ1-5, with TRBD1 matching 9 bases. The CDR3 covers 18 residues. J gave up 0 bases and V 7 bases, and 13 bases lay outside the gene matches. Looked up from germline, CDR1 is SNHLY and CDR2 is FYNNEI. The CDR3 bases are TGTGCCAGCACCCCGACCGGGACAGGGAAGGGTAGCAATCAGCCCCAGCATTTT. Protein: CASTPTGTGKGSNQPQHF.

CDR3 residues: CASSQTDRSTDTQYF. CDR3 DNA: TGCGCCAGCAGCCAAACGGACAGAAGCACAGATACGCAGTATTTT. J is TRBJ2-3 and V is TRBV5-1, with D tentatively TRBD1 (6 bases). V lost 4 bases and J lost 0, with 12 bases in between. Per germline, CDR1 SGHRS and CDR2 YFSETQ. This CDR3 has 15 amino acids.